This T cell receptor (beta chain) was recovered during a study of blood T cell repertoires in COVID-19. Participant reports of clinical history set cohort assignment. Looked up from germline, CDR1 is LGHNA and CDR2 is YSLEER. The CDR3 loop spans 18 amino acids. The V and J ends lost 5 bases and 1 base, in that order; junction bases with no gene match: 13. Measured with immunoSEQ multiplex PCR; TCRdb has only the in-frame clones, and not every one. The sample contains 150,000 to 200,000 clones, over 80% of which appear only once. The receptor was isolated from a man between 70 and 80 years old who had been exposed to COVID-19. The specimen was PBMCs or T cells enriched from blood (not recorded which). This chain links TRBV4-3 with TRBJ1-5, with 8 bases aligning to TRBD1. The CDR3 loop reads CASSTSWTGTMSNQPQHF. The CDR3 region has the DNA TGCGCCAGCAGCACCTCCTGGACAGGGACTATGAGCAATCAGCCCCAGCATTTT.